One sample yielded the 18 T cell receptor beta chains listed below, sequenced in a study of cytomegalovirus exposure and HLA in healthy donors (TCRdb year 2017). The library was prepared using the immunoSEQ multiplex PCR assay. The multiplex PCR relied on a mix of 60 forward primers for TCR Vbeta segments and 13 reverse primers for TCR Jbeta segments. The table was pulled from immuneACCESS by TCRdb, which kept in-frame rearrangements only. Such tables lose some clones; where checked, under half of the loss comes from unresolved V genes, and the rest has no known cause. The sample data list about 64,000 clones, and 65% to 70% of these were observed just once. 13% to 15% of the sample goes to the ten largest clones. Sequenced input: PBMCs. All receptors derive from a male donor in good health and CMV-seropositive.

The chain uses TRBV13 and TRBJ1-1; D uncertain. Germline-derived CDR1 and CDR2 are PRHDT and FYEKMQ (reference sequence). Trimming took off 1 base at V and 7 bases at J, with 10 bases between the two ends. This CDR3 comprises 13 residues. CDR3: CASSLDLGSEAFF. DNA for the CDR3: TGTGCCAGCAGCTTAGATTTGGGCAGTGAAGCTTTCTTT.

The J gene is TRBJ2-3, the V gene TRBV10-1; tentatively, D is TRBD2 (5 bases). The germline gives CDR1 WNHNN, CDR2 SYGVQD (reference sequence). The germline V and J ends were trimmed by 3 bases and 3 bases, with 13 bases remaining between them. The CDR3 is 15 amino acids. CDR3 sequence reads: CASSERLAETDTQYF. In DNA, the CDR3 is TGCGCCAGCAGTGAAAGGCTAGCAGAGACAGATACGCAGTATTTT.

CDR3 coding DNA: TGTGCCAGCAGCTTAGACAGGGGGCGCAACCCAGATACGCAGTATTTT. Translating it yields CASSLDRGRNPDTQYF. The V and J genes are TRBV7-8 and TRBJ2-3; 9 bases are shared with TRBD1. The ends lost 1 base at V and 4 bases at J; junction bases unmatched: 6. This CDR3 is 16 amino acids long. Germline V gene lookup returns CDR1 SGHVS and CDR2 FQNEAQ.

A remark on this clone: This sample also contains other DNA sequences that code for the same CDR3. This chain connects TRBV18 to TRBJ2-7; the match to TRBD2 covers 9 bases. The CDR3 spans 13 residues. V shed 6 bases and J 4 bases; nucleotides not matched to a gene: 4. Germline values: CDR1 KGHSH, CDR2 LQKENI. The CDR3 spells CASSPREGYEQYF. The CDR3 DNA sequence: TGTGCCAGCTCCCCGCGGGAGGGGTACGAGCAGTACTTC.

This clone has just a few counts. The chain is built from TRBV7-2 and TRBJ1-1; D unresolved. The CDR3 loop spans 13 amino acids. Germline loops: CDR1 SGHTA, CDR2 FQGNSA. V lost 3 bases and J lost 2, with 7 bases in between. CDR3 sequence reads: CASSLGENTEAFF. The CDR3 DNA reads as TGTGCCAGCAGCTTGGGAGAAAACACTGAAGCTTTCTTT.

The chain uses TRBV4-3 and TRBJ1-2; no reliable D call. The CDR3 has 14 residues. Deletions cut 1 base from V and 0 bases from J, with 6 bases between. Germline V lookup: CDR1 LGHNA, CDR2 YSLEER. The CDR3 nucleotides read TGCGCCAGCAGCCAAGGAGTGGCTAACTATGGCTACACCTTC. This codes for CASSQGVANYGYTF.

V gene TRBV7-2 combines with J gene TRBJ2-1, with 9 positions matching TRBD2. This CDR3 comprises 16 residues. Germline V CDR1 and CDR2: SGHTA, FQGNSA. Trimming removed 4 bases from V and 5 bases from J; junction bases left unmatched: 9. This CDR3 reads CASSSRGLAQNNEQFF. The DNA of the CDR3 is TGTGCCAGCAGCTCTCGGGGACTAGCTCAGAACAATGAGCAGTTCTTC.

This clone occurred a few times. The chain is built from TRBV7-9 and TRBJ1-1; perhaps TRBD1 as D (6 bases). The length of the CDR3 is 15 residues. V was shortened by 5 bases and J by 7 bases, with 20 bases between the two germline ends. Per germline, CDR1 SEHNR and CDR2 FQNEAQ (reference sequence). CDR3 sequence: CASSRRAGAFSEAFF. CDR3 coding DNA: TGTGCCAGCAGCAGAAGGGCAGGGGCCTTCAGTGAAGCTTTCTTT.

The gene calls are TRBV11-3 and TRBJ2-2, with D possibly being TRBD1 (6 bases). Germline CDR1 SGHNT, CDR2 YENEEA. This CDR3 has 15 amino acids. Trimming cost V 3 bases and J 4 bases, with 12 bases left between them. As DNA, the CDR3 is TGTGCCAGCAGCTTTGGGGGCTCGACCACCGGGGAGCTGTTTTTT. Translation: CASSFGGSTTGELFF.

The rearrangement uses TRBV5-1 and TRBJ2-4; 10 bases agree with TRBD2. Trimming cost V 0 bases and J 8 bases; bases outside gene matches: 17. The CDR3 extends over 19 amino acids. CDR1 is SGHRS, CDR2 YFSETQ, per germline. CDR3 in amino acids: CASSLEFVRASGSGDIQYF. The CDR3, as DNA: TGCGCCAGCAGCTTGGAATTCGTTCGGGCTAGCGGGAGTGGAGACATTCAGTACTTC.

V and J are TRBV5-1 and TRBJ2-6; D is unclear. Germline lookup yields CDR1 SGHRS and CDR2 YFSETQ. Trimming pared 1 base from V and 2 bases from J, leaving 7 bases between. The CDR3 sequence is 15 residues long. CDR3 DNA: TGCGCCAGCAGCTTGCCGGGTACTGGGGCCAACGTCCTGACTTTC. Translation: CASSLPGTGANVLTF.

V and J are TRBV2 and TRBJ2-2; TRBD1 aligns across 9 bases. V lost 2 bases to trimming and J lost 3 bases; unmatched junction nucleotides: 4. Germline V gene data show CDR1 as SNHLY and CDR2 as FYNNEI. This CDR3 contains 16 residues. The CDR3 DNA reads TGTGCCAGCAGTGAATTGGACAGGGGATACACCGGGGAGCTGTTTTTT. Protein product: CASSELDRGYTGELFF.

The CDR3: CASRDGQQPQHF. CDR3 bases: TGTGCCAGCAGAGACGGACAGCAGCCCCAGCATTTT. The chain combines TRBV6-1 with TRBJ1-5; tentatively, D is TRBD1 (6 bases). V dropped 6 bases and J dropped 7 bases, with 10 bases sitting between them. The CDR3 runs 12 residues. CDR1 is MNHNS, CDR2 SASEGT, per germline.

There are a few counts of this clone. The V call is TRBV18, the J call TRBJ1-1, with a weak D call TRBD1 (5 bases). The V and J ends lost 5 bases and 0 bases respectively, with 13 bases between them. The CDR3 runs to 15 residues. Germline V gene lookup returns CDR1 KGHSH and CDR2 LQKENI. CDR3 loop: CASSNTGTVNTEAFF. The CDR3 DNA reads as TGTGCCAGCTCAAACACCGGGACTGTGAACACTGAAGCTTTCTTT.

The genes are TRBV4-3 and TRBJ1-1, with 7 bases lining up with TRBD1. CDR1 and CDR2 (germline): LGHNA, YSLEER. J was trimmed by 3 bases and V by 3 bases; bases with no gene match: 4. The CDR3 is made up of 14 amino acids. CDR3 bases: TGCGCCAGCAGCCACCGGACAGGACACACTGAAGCTTTCTTT. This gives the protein CASSHRTGHTEAFF.

The CDR3 region is CASSLVDRVTEAFF. As DNA, the CDR3 is TGTGCCAGCAGCTTAGTTGACAGGGTGACTGAAGCTTTCTTT. The genes are TRBV11-2 and TRBJ1-1; 7 positions agree with TRBD1. V trimming: 1 base; J trimming: 5 bases; junction bases outside the gene matches: 4. This CDR3 has 14 amino acids. Germline values: CDR1 SGHAT, CDR2 FQNNGV.

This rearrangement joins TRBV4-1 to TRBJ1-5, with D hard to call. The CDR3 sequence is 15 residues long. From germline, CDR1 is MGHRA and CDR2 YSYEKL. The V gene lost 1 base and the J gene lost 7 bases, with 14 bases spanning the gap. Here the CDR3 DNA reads TGCGCCAGCAGCCAAGGACCTTGGAACGGGCAGCCCCAGCATTTT. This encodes CASSQGPWNGQPQHF.

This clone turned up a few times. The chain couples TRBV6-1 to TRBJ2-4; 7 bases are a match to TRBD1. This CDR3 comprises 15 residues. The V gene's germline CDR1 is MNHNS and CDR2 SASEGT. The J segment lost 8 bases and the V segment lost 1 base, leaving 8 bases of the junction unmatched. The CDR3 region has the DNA TGTGCCAGCAGTGAAGGGGGGACAGTGTGGTACATTCAGTACTTC. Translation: CASSEGGTVWYIQYF.